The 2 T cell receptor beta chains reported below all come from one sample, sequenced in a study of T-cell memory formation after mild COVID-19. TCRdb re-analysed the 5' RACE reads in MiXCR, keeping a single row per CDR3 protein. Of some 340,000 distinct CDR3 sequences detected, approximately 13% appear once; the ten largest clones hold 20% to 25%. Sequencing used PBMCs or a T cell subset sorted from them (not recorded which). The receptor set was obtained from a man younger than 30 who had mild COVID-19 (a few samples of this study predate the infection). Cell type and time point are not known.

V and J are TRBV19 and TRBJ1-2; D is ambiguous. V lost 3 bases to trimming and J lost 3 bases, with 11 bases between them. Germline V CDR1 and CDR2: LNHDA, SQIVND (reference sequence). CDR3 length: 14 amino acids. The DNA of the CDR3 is TGTGCCAGTAGTATCGGTCCCGGGGACTATGGCTACACCTTC. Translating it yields CASSIGPGDYGYTF.

Here the CDR3 reads CATSREERGITYEQYV. CDR3 sequence (DNA): TGTGCCACCAGCAGAGAAGAAAGGGGAATCACCTACGAGCAGTACGTC. The rearrangement links TRBV15 to TRBJ2-7; possible D gene TRBD1, 5 bases. Trimming took off 0 bases at V and 2 bases at J, with 14 bases between the two ends. CDR3 length: 16 residues. Germline CDR1 is LNHNV and CDR2 is YYDKDF (reference sequence).